This TCR beta chain was identified in a study of T cells expressing NK-cell markers. Reanalyzing the 5' RACE reads, TCRdb keeps one entry per CDR3 protein, without DNA. Its table lists about 260,000 distinct CDR3 sequences. Sequencing was performed on blood T cells: a sorted CD56 or NKG2C T cell subset, CD4+ or CD8+ T cells, or bulk PBMC T cells (not recorded which). The TCR originated in a woman aged 18 to 69 in good health.

CDR3 amino acids: CASTVGPTLNQPQHF. This sequence joins TRBV12-3 or TRBV12-4 and TRBJ1-5; the D call from TCRdb, TRBD1, cannot be confirmed without DNA. The CDR3 has 15 amino acids.